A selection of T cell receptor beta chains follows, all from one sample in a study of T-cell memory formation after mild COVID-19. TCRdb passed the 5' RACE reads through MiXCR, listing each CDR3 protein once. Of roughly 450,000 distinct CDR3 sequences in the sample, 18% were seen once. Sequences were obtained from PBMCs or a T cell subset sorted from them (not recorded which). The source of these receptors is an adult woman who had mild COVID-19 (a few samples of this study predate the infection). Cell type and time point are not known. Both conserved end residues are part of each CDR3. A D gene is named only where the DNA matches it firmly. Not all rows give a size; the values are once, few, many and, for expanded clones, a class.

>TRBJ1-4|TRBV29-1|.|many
CSVGDEKLFF
TGCAGCGTTGGGGATGAAAAACTGTTTTTT
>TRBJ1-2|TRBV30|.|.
CAWSGEGLYGYTF
TGTGCCTGGAGCGGGGAAGGGCTCTATGGCTACACCTTC
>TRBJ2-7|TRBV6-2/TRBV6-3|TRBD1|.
CASRTGALYEQYF
TGTGCCAGCCGGACAGGGGCCCTATACGAGCAGTACTTC
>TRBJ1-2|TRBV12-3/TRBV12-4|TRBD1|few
CASSSGTGGVGYTF
TGTGCCAGCAGCAGTGGGACAGGGGGCGTTGGCTACACCTTC
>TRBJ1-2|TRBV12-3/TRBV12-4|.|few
CASSPWGGYGYTF
TGTGCCAGCAGTCCCTGGGGTGGGTATGGCTACACCTTC
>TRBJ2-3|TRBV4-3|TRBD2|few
CASSPKLAGGPPDTQYF
TGCGCCAGCAGCCCAAAACTAGCGGGAGGGCCCCCAGATACGCAGTATTTT
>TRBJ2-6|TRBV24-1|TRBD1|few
CATSGTGGGGANVLTF
TGTGCCACCAGCGGGACAGGGGGCGGTGGGGCCAACGTCCTGACTTTC
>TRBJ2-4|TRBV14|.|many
CASSQHRGSRGKNIQYF
TGTGCCAGCAGCCAACACCGGGGCTCGCGTGGCAAAAACATTCAGTACTTC
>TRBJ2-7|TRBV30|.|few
CAWSYRDEQYF
TGTGCCTGGAGTTACAGGGACGAGCAGTACTTC
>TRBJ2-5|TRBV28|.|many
CASSPQGRYQETQYF
TGTGCCAGCAGTCCGCAGGGGAGGTACCAAGAGACCCAGTACTTC
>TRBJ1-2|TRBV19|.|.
CASSIQGHGYTF
TGTGCCAGTAGTATTCAGGGACATGGCTACACCTTC
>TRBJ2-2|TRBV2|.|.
CARHREGSGELFF
TGTGCCAGACACAGGGAAGGTTCCGGGGAGCTGTTTTTT
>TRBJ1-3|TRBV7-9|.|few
CASSLARRTGAGTTIYF
TGTGCCAGCAGCTTAGCGCGGAGAACCGGAGCCGGAACCACCATATATTTT
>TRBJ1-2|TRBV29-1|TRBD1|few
CSVGGTGISSPLGYTF
TGCAGCGTTGGAGGGACAGGGATCTCGTCTCCCCTAGGCTACACCTTC
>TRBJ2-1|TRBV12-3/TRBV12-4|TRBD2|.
CASRRLAGGHNEQFF
TGTGCCAGCAGGCGACTAGCGGGAGGTCACAATGAGCAGTTCTTC
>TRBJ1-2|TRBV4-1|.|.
CASSQEGTLNYGYTF
TGCGCCAGCAGCCAAGAAGGGACATTAAACTATGGCTACACCTTC
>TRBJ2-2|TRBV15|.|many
CATSLSGMNTGELFF
TGTGCCACCAGCCTTAGCGGAATGAACACCGGGGAGCTGTTTTTT
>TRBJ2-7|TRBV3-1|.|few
CASSQDPRATYEQYF
TGTGCCAGCAGCCAAGACCCCAGGGCTACCTACGAGCAGTACTTC
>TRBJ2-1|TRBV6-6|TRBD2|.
CASRELAAHNEQFF
TGTGCCAGCAGGGAACTAGCGGCACACAATGAGCAGTTCTTC
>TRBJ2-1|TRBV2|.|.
CASTPFGNRYNEQFF
TGTGCCAGCACCCCCTTCGGGAACCGCTACAATGAGCAGTTCTTC
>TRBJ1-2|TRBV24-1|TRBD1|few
CATSDSTGGDGYTF
TGTGCCACCAGTGACTCGACAGGGGGCGATGGCTACACCTTC
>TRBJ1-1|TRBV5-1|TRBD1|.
CASSLNPQGVNTEAFF
TGCGCCAGCAGCTTGAACCCCCAGGGGGTGAACACTGAAGCTTTCTTT
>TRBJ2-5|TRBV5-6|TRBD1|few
CASSLRGRWETQYF
TGTGCCAGCAGCCTCAGGGGGCGATGGGAGACCCAGTACTTC
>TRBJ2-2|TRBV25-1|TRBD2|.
CASSSRGGITGELFF
TGTGCCAGCAGTAGTAGGGGAGGGATCACCGGGGAGCTGTTTTTT
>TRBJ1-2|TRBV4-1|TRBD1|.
CASSQDYLPGQGAGPYGYTF
TGCGCCAGCAGCCAAGATTACCTTCCGGGACAGGGGGCAGGCCCCTATGGCTACACCTTC
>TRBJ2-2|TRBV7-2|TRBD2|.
CASSPPPAGVAGELFF
TGTGCCAGCAGCCCACCCCCAGCGGGAGTGGCCGGGGAGCTGTTTTTT
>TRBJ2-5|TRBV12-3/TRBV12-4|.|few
CASSTSGPSATQYF
TGTGCCAGCAGTACTTCAGGGCCGTCTGCGACCCAGTACTTC
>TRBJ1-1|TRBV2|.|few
CASSEGGSNTEAFF
TGTGCCAGCAGTGAAGGGGGGTCGAACACTGAAGCTTTCTTT
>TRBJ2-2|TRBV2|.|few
CASTGRMNTGELFF
TGTGCCAGCACCGGACGGATGAACACCGGGGAGCTGTTTTTT
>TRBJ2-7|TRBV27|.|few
CASSLSSLRYYEQYF
TGTGCCAGCAGTTTATCGTCGCTGAGGTACTACGAGCAGTACTTC
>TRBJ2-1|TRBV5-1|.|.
CASSLEGGLGQFF
TGCGCCAGCAGCTTGGAGGGTGGTTTGGGGCAGTTCTTC
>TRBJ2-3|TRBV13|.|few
CASSYPGPRADTQYF
TGTGCCAGCAGCTACCCGGGACCTAGGGCAGATACGCAGTATTTT
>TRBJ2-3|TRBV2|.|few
CASRGGSDTQYF
TGTGCCAGCAGGGGGGGCTCAGATACGCAGTATTTT
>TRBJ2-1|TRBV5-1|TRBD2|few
CASSLASLAGAANEQFF
TGCGCCAGCAGCTTGGCTTCCCTAGCGGGGGCGGCAAATGAGCAGTTCTTC
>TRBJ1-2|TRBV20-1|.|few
CSDQGYTF
TGCAGTGACCAGGGCTACACCTTC
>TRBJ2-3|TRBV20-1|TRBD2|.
CSAWTSGDADTQYF
TGCAGTGCTTGGACTAGCGGGGACGCAGATACGCAGTATTTT
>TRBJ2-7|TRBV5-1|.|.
CASSLDRLYEQYF
TGCGCCAGCAGCTTGGACAGACTCTACGAGCAGTACTTC
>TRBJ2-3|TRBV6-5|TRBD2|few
CASSRHGGGTDTQYF
TGTGCCAGCAGTCGGCACGGGGGGGGCACAGATACGCAGTATTTT
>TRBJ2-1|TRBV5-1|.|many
CASSMGTYYNEQFF
TGCGCCAGCAGCATGGGGACCTATTACAATGAGCAGTTCTTC
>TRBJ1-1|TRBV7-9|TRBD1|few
CASSFAGQEAFF
TGTGCCAGCAGCTTCGCAGGACAGGAGGCTTTCTTT
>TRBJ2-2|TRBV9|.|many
CASSVGGAFGELFF
TGTGCCAGCAGCGTAGGTGGGGCCTTCGGGGAGCTGTTTTTT
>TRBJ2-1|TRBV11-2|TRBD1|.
CASSRNRGVGPAPEQFF
TGTGCCAGCAGCCGAAACAGGGGTGTCGGACCAGCACCTGAGCAGTTCTTC
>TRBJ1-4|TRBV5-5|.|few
CASSWFQGRGEKLFF
TGTGCCAGCAGCTGGTTCCAGGGGAGAGGTGAAAAACTGTTTTTT
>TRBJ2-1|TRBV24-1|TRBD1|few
CATSDRDRGRGFYNEQFF
TGTGCCACCAGTGATCGGGACAGGGGTCGAGGGTTCTACAATGAGCAGTTCTTC
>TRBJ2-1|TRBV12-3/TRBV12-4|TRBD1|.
CASAYGGQGNEQFF
TGTGCCAGCGCCTACGGGGGACAGGGGAATGAGCAGTTCTTC
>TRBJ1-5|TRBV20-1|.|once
CSAILGSDSNQPQHF
TGCAGTGCTATTCTCGGCAGTGATAGCAATCAGCCCCAGCATTTT